The 24 T cell receptor beta chains below come from one sample, sequenced in a study of response to subunit inactivated influenza vaccine. TCRdb independently ran MiXCR on the RT-PCR reads; one entry per CDR3 protein. Counted here are about 800,000 distinct CDR3 sequences, around 20% occurring once; the ten biggest clones make up about 10%. The specimen was PBMCs from blood, collected roughly 5 days after vaccination. These receptors all stem from a man aged 50 to 60 who received an inactivated influenza vaccine.

This clonotype was picked up a small number of times. V gene TRBV28 combines with J gene TRBJ2-6; D may match TRBD1 or TRBD2 (5 bases each). CDR1 and CDR2 (germline): MDHEN, SYDVKM. CDR3 length: 17 amino acids. The germline V and J ends were trimmed by 6 bases and 3 bases, with 18 bases remaining between them. CDR3 loop: CASSPGGGSFGANVLTF. The DNA of the CDR3 is TGTGCCAGCAGCCCCGGTGGGGGTAGCTTTGGGGCCAACGTCCTGACTTTC. The full variable domain, in which reference TRBV28 and TRBJ2-6 provide the parts outside the CDR3, is DVKVTQSSRYLVKRTGEKVFLECVQDMDHENMFWYRQDPGLGLRLIYFSYDVKMKEKGDIPEGYSVSREKKERFSLILESASTNQTSMYLCASSPGGGSFGANVLTFGAGSRLTVL.

This clonotype was recorded a few times. The J gene is TRBJ2-1, the V gene TRBV19; 11 nucleotides align to TRBD2. With V trimmed by 7 bases and J by 8 bases, 7 bases remained unmatched. CDR1 is LNHDA and CDR2 is SQIVND in the germline V gene (reference sequence). The CDR3 is 14 residues long. This CDR3 reads CASKTSGNSDEQFF. CDR3 coding DNA: TGTGCCAGTAAGACTAGCGGGAACTCGGATGAGCAGTTCTTC.

This clonotype was observed a few times. The chain uses TRBV10-3 and TRBJ1-2; 11 bases are a match to TRBD1. The CDR3 runs 14 residues. Germline V lookup: CDR1 ENHRY, CDR2 SYGVKD. After removal of 3 bases from V and 8 bases from J, the junction contained 5 bases not matched to a gene. The CDR3 DNA follows: TGTGCCATCAGTGAAACAGGGACAGGGGGAGGCTACACCTTC. Protein: CAISETGTGGGYTF.

This clonotype was counted a few times. V usage is TRBV5-4 and J usage is TRBJ2-5; 8 bases are a match to TRBD1. The CDR3 is made up of 15 amino acids. Germline assignment: CDR1 SGHNT and CDR2 YYREEE (reference sequence). Germline trimming cut 4 bases from V and 4 bases from J; bases unmatched to any gene: 9. This chain's CDR3 is CASSDFQGAGETQYF. CDR3 DNA: TGTGCCAGCAGCGATTTTCAGGGGGCAGGAGAGACCCAGTACTTC.

This clonotype was recorded a few times. The rearrangement links TRBV20-1 to TRBJ2-7, with 10 bases matching TRBD1. CDR1 and CDR2 (germline): DFQATT, SNEGSKA (reference sequence). The length of the CDR3 is 14 residues. V was clipped by 6 bases and J by 3 bases; unmatched bases: 8. The CDR3 bases are TGCAGTGCGGCGACAGGGGGCCAAATCTACGAGCAGTACTTC. Translated: CSAATGGQIYEQYF.

This clonotype was seen more than once but under ten times. V gene TRBV3-1 combines with J gene TRBJ1-5; D ambiguous. V was trimmed by 3 bases and J by 0 bases, leaving 6 bases between them. The CDR3 runs 14 residues. Germline values: CDR1 LGHDT, CDR2 YNNKEL (reference sequence). CDR3 sequence reads: CASSQRASNQPQHF. The CDR3 nucleotides are TGTGCCAGCAGCCAGAGGGCTAGCAATCAGCCCCAGCATTTT.

The rearrangement joins TRBV5-1 to TRBJ2-5, with a possible D match to TRBD2 (7 bases). Germline CDR1 and CDR2: SGHRS and YFSETQ. The CDR3 extends over 14 amino acids. V was shortened by 6 bases and J by 2 bases, with 14 bases between the two germline ends. As DNA, the CDR3 is TGCGCCAGCAACCGGGGGGCAGGGCAAGAGACCCAGTACTTC. Translating gives CASNRGAGQETQYF.

This clonotype was seen a handful of times. The V and J genes are TRBV20-1 and TRBJ2-3; D call uncertain. The CDR3 spans 12 residues. Germline assignment: CDR1 DFQATT and CDR2 SNEGSKA (reference sequence). Trimming took 4 bases from V and 3 from J, leaving 8 bases between them. DNA for the CDR3: TGCAGTGCTACCTTTCGAACAGATACGCAGTATTTT. It codes for CSATFRTDTQYF.

This sequence joins TRBV4-1 and TRBJ2-1; a possible D gene is TRBD1 (7 bases). This CDR3 comprises 15 residues. Germline CDR1 is MGHRA and CDR2 is YSYEKL. With 1 base removed from V and 4 bases from J, the gap between germline ends came to 11 bases. In DNA, the CDR3 is TGCGCCAGCAGCCAAGGACAGGGAGGATACAATGAGCAGTTCTTC. Translated: CASSQGQGGYNEQFF.

This clonotype was counted between two and nine times. V is TRBV5-1 and J is TRBJ2-7; D perhaps matches TRBD2 (5 bases). Trimming cost V 4 bases and J 7 bases, with 12 bases left between them. This CDR3 has 12 residues. Germline assignment: CDR1 SGHRS and CDR2 YFSETQ. CDR3 region: CASSLRSGEQYF. DNA for the CDR3: TGCGCCAGCAGCCTGAGGTCGGGGGAGCAGTACTTC.

This clonotype was counted only a few times. This chain joins TRBV24-1 and TRBJ2-7; perhaps TRBD1 as D (6 bases). The CDR3 sequence is 15 residues long. CDR1 is KGHDR, CDR2 SFDVKD, per germline. V lost 4 bases to trimming and J lost 6 bases, with 18 bases between them. The CDR3 nucleotides read TGTGCCACCAGTGACACAGGGAAATCACAGGGCGAGCAGTACTTC. It is translated as CATSDTGKSQGEQYF.

This clonotype was observed a few times. V and J are TRBV29-1 and TRBJ1-1, with 7 nucleotides matching TRBD1. The CDR3 sequence is 14 residues long. Looked up from germline, CDR1 is SQVTM and CDR2 is ANQGSEA. V trimming: 3 bases; J trimming: 4 bases; junction bases outside the gene matches: 8. CDR3 bases: TGCAGCGTTGATAAACCAGGGGGTGGCACTGAAGCTTTCTTT. It encodes CSVDKPGGGTEAFF.

This clonotype was detected ten times or more. The J gene is TRBJ1-5, the V gene TRBV28; 10 bases fit TRBD1. CDR3 length: 18 residues. Germline V gives CDR1 MDHEN, CDR2 SYDVKM. Trimming took 3 bases from V and 4 from J; bases not matched to a gene: 12. For the CDR3, the DNA is TGTGCCAGCAGTTTGATGATCGCGGACAGGGGGAGGAATCAGCCCCAGCATTTT. Its protein product is CASSLMIADRGRNQPQHF.

This clonotype was detected only a few times. This chain joins TRBV25-1 and TRBJ2-7; D not resolved. The CDR3 has 12 amino acids. V was trimmed by 1 base and J by 6 bases, leaving 7 bases between them. Per the germline V gene, CDR1 is MGHDK and CDR2 is SYGVNS. The CDR3 coding sequence is TGTGCCAGCAGTGAATTCGTCGGCGAGCAGTACTTC. Its protein product is CASSEFVGEQYF.

In this sample, this clonotype turned up once. The chain joins TRBV12-3 or TRBV12-4 to TRBJ1-6; 7 nucleotides agree with TRBD1. V lost 6 bases to trimming and J lost 7 bases; unmatched junction nucleotides: 9. The length of the CDR3 is 15 residues. CDR3 protein: CASSQRQGRNSPLHF. The CDR3 coding sequence is TGTGCCAGCAGCCAAAGACAGGGAAGAAATTCACCCCTCCACTTT.

The CDR3, as DNA: TGTGCCATCAGCCTATCTACAAACTACGAGCAGTACTTC. Translated, it gives CAISLSTNYEQYF. This chain joins TRBV10-3 and TRBJ2-7; D unclear. Trimming shortened V by 6 bases and J by 3 bases, and 12 bases separated the two germline ends. Germline-derived CDR1 and CDR2 are ENHRY and SYGVKD. This CDR3 has 13 amino acids.

J is TRBJ2-4 and V is TRBV6-2 or TRBV6-3; D remains ambiguous. Germline CDR1 is MNHEY and CDR2 is SVGEGT. V was trimmed by 0 bases and J by 5 bases, leaving 5 bases between them. The CDR3 consists of 13 residues. CDR3 sequence reads: CASSYSLENIQYF. As DNA, the CDR3 is TGTGCCAGCAGTTACTCCCTCGAAAACATTCAGTACTTC.

This sequence joins TRBV20-1 and TRBJ2-5, with 11 bases identical to TRBD2. J lost 5 bases, V lost 5 bases, and 22 bases had no gene match. CDR1 DFQATT and CDR2 SNEGSKA come from the germline V gene (reference sequence). The CDR3 covers 19 residues. The CDR3 nucleotides read TGCAGTGCTTCAAAAAGCCAAGGGACTAGCGGAGTGTATGTGGAGACCCAGTACTTC. Translated: CSASKSQGTSGVYVETQYF.

V gene TRBV7-2 combines with J gene TRBJ2-3; 13 nucleotides align to TRBD2. The CDR3 spans 16 residues. The germline V gene has CDR1 SGHTA and CDR2 FQGNSA. The trim removed 2 bases at V and 8 bases at J, leaving 7 bases unmatched. CDR3 nucleotide sequence: TGTGCCAGCAGCTTAACGGGACTAGCGGGGAAAGTTACGCAGTATTTT. Its translation is CASSLTGLAGKVTQYF.

The chain joins TRBV3-1 to TRBJ2-7; 11 positions agree with TRBD1. The CDR3 has 15 amino acids. CDR1 is LGHDT and CDR2 is YNNKEL in the germline V gene (reference sequence). Trimming took 6 bases from V and 7 from J; bases not matched to a gene: 11. The CDR3 loop is CASSLSGTGGREQYF. The DNA of the CDR3 is TGTGCCAGCAGTCTCTCCGGGACAGGGGGTAGAGAGCAGTACTTC.

The V and J genes are TRBV5-1 and TRBJ1-6, with a tentative D call TRBD1 (5 bases). CDR3 length: 15 amino acids. The V gene's germline CDR1 is SGHRS and CDR2 YFSETQ. Trimming removed 3 bases from V and 4 bases from J, with 11 bases in between. Written as DNA, the CDR3 is TGCGCCAGCAGCTGGGACGGCGGGTATAATTCACCCCTCCACTTT. Its protein is CASSWDGGYNSPLHF.

J is TRBJ2-7 and V is TRBV7-6; 16 bases align to TRBD2. Germline trimming cut 4 bases from V and 0 bases from J; bases unmatched to any gene: 3. This CDR3 region has 17 residues. CDR1 and CDR2 (germline): SGHVS, FNYEAQ. CDR3 in amino acids: CASSSGTSGGASYEQYF. The CDR3 region has the DNA TGTGCCAGCAGCTCCGGGACTAGCGGGGGGGCCTCCTACGAGCAGTACTTC.

In its sample, this clonotype was seen a few times. The chain has TRBV12-3 or TRBV12-4 and TRBJ1-4, with no clear D. V was clipped by 1 base and J by 8 bases, with 8 bases between them. The CDR3 loop spans 13 amino acids. The CDR3 bases are TGTGCCAGCAGTTTAGGCCGGGAGGAAAAACTGTTTTTT. Its translation: CASSLGREEKLFF.

This clonotype was observed a handful of times. The V and J genes are TRBV29-1 and TRBJ2-7, with TRBD1 matching 7 bases. CDR1 is SQVTM, CDR2 ANQGSEA, per germline. The CDR3 loop spans 11 amino acids. For the CDR3, the DNA is TGCGCAGGGGGTCACAGAGACGAGCAGTACTTC. It yields the protein CAGGHRDEQYF.